These 21 T cell receptor beta chains share one sample of origin, sequenced in a study of control samples from healthy donors and cancer patients. Some clones are missing from TCRdb's copy, which holds only in-frame ones; the method was immunoSEQ multiplex PCR. Of roughly 100,000 clones in the sample, approximately 83% are singletons; the top ten hold about 13%. The sample was blood. These receptors came from a woman aged 50 to 60 in good health.

This rearrangement joins TRBV6-5 to TRBJ2-7; 13 bases agree with TRBD2. The V gene end was trimmed by 7 bases and the J gene end by 3 bases; junction bases not matched to a gene: 3. The CDR3 loop spans 14 amino acids. The germline CDR1 and CDR2 sequences are MNHEY and SVGAGI. The CDR3 loop is CASKGLAGSYEQYF. The CDR3 nucleotides are TGTGCCAGCAAGGGACTAGCGGGGAGCTACGAGCAGTACTTC.

V and J are TRBV4-2 and TRBJ1-2; no clear D gene. CDR3 size: 15 residues. CDR1 is LGHNA, CDR2 YNFKEQ, per germline. V lost 0 bases, J lost 3 bases, and 11 bases lay in between. The CDR3: CASSQDRRADYGYTF. For the CDR3, the DNA is TGTGCCAGCAGCCAAGATAGACGGGCAGACTATGGCTACACCTTC.

The chain combines TRBV18 with TRBJ1-3; D perhaps matches TRBD1 (5 bases). Trimming took 1 base from V and 0 from J, leaving 10 bases between them. Germline-derived CDR1 and CDR2 are KGHSH and LQKENI. The CDR3 is 16 residues long. The CDR3 loop is CASSPLDIPSGNTIYF. The CDR3 coding sequence is TGTGCCAGCTCACCACTGGACATCCCCTCTGGAAACACCATATATTTT.

This chain's CDR3 is CATSDPTGSSYNEQFF. CDR3 DNA: TGTGCCACCAGTGACCCGACAGGGAGCTCCTACAATGAGCAGTTCTTC. The chain employs TRBV24-1 and TRBJ2-1, with TRBD1 matching over 7 bases. Germline V gene lookup returns CDR1 KGHDR and CDR2 SFDVKD. CDR3 length equals 16 residues. Trimming at V came to 4 bases and at J to 0 bases, leaving 5 bases not matched to a gene.

J is TRBJ2-5 and V is TRBV7-6; 12 positions agree with TRBD2. V shed 5 bases and J 4 bases; nucleotides not matched to a gene: 8. The CDR3 is made up of 16 amino acids. The germline V gene has CDR1 SGHVS and CDR2 FNYEAQ. The CDR3 DNA reads TGTGCCAGCAGCCTCCGGACTAGCGGGATTGGAGAGACCCAGTACTTC. It specifies CASSLRTSGIGETQYF.

In its sample, this clone was seen many times. V and J are TRBV7-3 and TRBJ2-5; 8 positions agree with TRBD2. Trimming removed 5 bases from V and 4 bases from J; junction bases left unmatched: 6. Germline V gene sequence: CDR1 SGHTA, CDR2 FQGTGA. CDR3 size: 14 residues. The CDR3 sequence is CASSQAGEGETQYF. CDR3 in DNA: TGTGCCAGCAGCCAAGCGGGAGAGGGAGAGACCCAGTACTTC.

The genes are TRBV7-3 and TRBJ1-1; maybe TRBD1 (5 bases). There are 15 residues in the CDR3. Trimming took 5 bases from V and 1 from J, leaving 14 bases between them. CDR1 and CDR2 (germline): SGHTA, FQGTGA. The CDR3 spells CASSLPGGPNTEAFF. The DNA for the CDR3 is TGTGCCAGCAGCCTCCCCGGGGGTCCGAACACTGAAGCTTTCTTT.

This clone was seen a handful of times. This chain connects TRBV7-9 to TRBJ1-5, with D perhaps matching TRBD1 (5 bases). Germline values: CDR1 SEHNR, CDR2 FQNEAQ (reference sequence). The CDR3 runs 15 residues. V was clipped by 5 bases and J by 6 bases, with 17 bases between them. CDR3 DNA sequence: TGTGCCAGCAGCAACCGGGACGATACGGGTCAGCCCCAGCATTTT. It specifies CASSNRDDTGQPQHF. The entire variable domain, with the rest obtained from reference TRBV7-9 and TRBJ1-5, is as follows: DTGVSQNPRHKITKRGQNVTFRCDPISEHNRLYWYRQTLGQGPEFLTYFQNEAQLEKSRLLSDRFSAERPKGSFSTLEIQRTEQGDSAMYLCASSNRDDTGQPQHFGDGTRLSIL.

The chain combines TRBV5-5 with TRBJ2-1, with 9 bases lining up with TRBD1. The CDR3 is made up of 16 amino acids. Trimming removed 6 bases from V and 7 bases from J; junction bases left unmatched: 14. Germline V gives CDR1 SGHKS, CDR2 YYEKEE (reference sequence). CDR3 DNA: TGTGCCAGCATCCCCCCCACCGGGACAGGGTGGAATGAGCAGTTCTTC. This gives the protein CASIPPTGTGWNEQFF. Full variable domain (missing parts from reference TRBV5-5 and TRBJ2-1): DAGVTQSPTHLIKTRGQQVTLRCSPISGHKSVSWYQQVLGQGPQFIFQYYEKEERGRGNFPDRFSARQFPNYSSELNVNALLLGDSALYLCASIPPTGTGWNEQFFGPGTRLTVL.

The V call is TRBV6-4, the J call TRBJ1-1, with 8 bases that match TRBD1. This CDR3 has 14 residues. Losses at the gene ends were 4 bases for V and 5 bases for J; bases not matched to a gene: 6. Germline lookup yields CDR1 MRHNA and CDR2 SNTAGT. CDR3 protein: CASSVETGATEAFF. The CDR3 DNA reads TGTGCCAGCAGTGTAGAGACAGGGGCGACTGAAGCTTTCTTT.

This chain connects TRBV5-4 to TRBJ2-3, with 8 bases fitting TRBD1. The junction had 2 bases not matched to a gene; V was cut back by 4 bases and J by 1 base. The CDR3 extends over 14 amino acids. Germline CDR1 reads SGHNT; CDR2 reads YYREEE (reference sequence). CDR3 sequence reads: CASSTGQGTDTQYF. As DNA, the CDR3 is TGTGCCAGCAGCACGGGACAGGGCACAGATACGCAGTATTTT.

The chain combines TRBV7-6 with TRBJ2-7; 15 bases map to TRBD2. Germline CDR1 is SGHVS and CDR2 is FNYEAQ. The CDR3 spans 16 residues. V was clipped by 6 bases and J by 5 bases; unmatched bases: 8. The CDR3 DNA is TGTGCCAGCAGTGGGACTAGCGGGGGGCGGGCTAACGAGCAGTACTTC. This translates into CASSGTSGGRANEQYF.

The chain carries TRBV5-1 and TRBJ2-3; 7 bases agree with TRBD2. CDR1 SGHRS and CDR2 YFSETQ come from the germline V gene. The CDR3 is 18 amino acids. V gave up 0 bases and J gave up 1 base; unmatched junction bases: 11. CDR3 amino acids: CASSLARTGGSRTDTQYF. In DNA form, the CDR3 reads TGCGCCAGCAGCTTGGCCCGGACCGGCGGGAGCCGCACAGATACGCAGTATTTT.

The rearrangement uses TRBV4-3 and TRBJ2-3; D is ambiguous. Trimming took 3 bases from V and 1 from J, leaving 8 bases between them. This CDR3 region has 14 residues. Germline assignment: CDR1 LGHNA and CDR2 YSLEER. CDR3 bases: TGCGCCAGCAGCCAGACGCCCGGCACAGATACGCAGTATTTT. Translation gives CASSQTPGTDTQYF.

This clone occurred many times. The chain employs TRBV12-5 and TRBJ1-4; D uncertain. CDR1 is LGHNT, CDR2 FRNRAP, per germline. Trimming cost V 11 bases and J 6 bases, with 28 bases left between them. The CDR3 has 17 amino acids. The CDR3 DNA reads as TGTGCTGGACTCGGAAGTTCAGAAGAGTTTAGTTATGAAAAACTGTTTTTT. Protein product: CAGLGSSEEFSYEKLFF.

The chain has TRBV5-1 and TRBJ1-1; 7 nucleotides align to TRBD1. V gave up 3 bases and J gave up 4 bases; unmatched junction bases: 12. CDR3 size: 16 residues. CDR1 is SGHRS, CDR2 YFSETQ, per germline. CDR3 residues: CASSSRRQGGVTEAFF. CDR3 nucleotides: TGCGCCAGCAGCTCCCGACGACAGGGAGGGGTCACTGAAGCTTTCTTT.

The sample holds one count of this clone. The CDR3 DNA is TGTGCCATCAGTGAGTCGGAAACAACCCCGGAGCAGTACTTC. Its protein is CAISESETTPEQYF. V is TRBV10-3 and J is TRBJ2-7; no firm D call. CDR3 length: 14 residues. Trimming cost V 0 bases and J 7 bases, with 13 bases left between them. Germline-derived CDR1 and CDR2 are ENHRY and SYGVKD.

This clone was picked up a small number of times. The CDR3 DNA is TGTGCCAGCAATGAAGGCTGGACCGGGGAGCTGTTTTTT. It codes for CASNEGWTGELFF. The chain is built from TRBV12-3 or TRBV12-4 and TRBJ2-2; D unresolved. The CDR3 is 13 amino acids. Trimming took off 7 bases at V and 5 bases at J, with 11 bases between the two ends.

As regards this clone: Other DNA sequences in this sample translate to the same CDR3. The rearrangement joins TRBV2 to TRBJ2-6; no reliable D call. CDR1 and CDR2 from the germline V gene are SNHLY and FYNNEI. Deletions cut 2 bases from V and 2 bases from J, with 7 bases between. CDR3 size: 15 residues. The CDR3 DNA is TGTGCCAGCAGTGAAACTGGGGCTGGGGCCAACGTCCTGACTTTC. As protein: CASSETGAGANVLTF.

This chain joins TRBV5-4 and TRBJ2-1; a possible D gene is TRBD1 (5 bases). This CDR3 has 15 amino acids. From germline, CDR1 is SGHNT and CDR2 YYREEE (reference sequence). V lost 0 bases and J lost 2, with 9 bases in between. The CDR3 DNA reads TGTGCCAGCAGCTTGGTGGACAAGACCTACAATGAGCAGTTCTTC. Its protein product is CASSLVDKTYNEQFF.

This rearrangement joins TRBV11-2 to TRBJ2-1; the D gene is possibly TRBD1 (6 bases). The V end was cut by 4 bases, the J end by 0 bases, with 13 bases between. Germline CDR1 reads SGHAT; CDR2 reads FQNNGV. The CDR3 length is 16 residues. The CDR3 here is CASSSSTGSSYNEQFF. The CDR3, as DNA: TGTGCCAGCAGCTCCTCGACAGGCAGCTCCTACAATGAGCAGTTCTTC.